Listed below are T cell receptor beta chains from one sample, sequenced in a study of metastatic and nonmetastatic thyroid tumors. TCRdb re-called clones via MiXCR from the PCR reads. The table shows around 20,000 clones, with 21% occurring only once. Sample: tumor tissue. The receptors were gathered from a female donor with papillary thyroid cancer or a benign thyroid nodule (not recorded which). Some clones in this sample may be carry-over from other donors' samples. The CDR3 runs from the conserved cysteine through the conserved F or W. D genes are given only for firm matches. Not every row has a clone size; where given, it reads once, few, many or a size class.

-	few	TRBV6-6	TRBJ2-1	TGTGCCAGCAGTTACGCTGCAGGTGTTGGGGGGTATTTCTTC	CASSYAAGVGGYFF
-	many	TRBV18	TRBJ1-1	TGTGCCAGCTCACCCGGGCAGAACACTGAAGCTTTCTTT	CASSPGQNTEAFF
-	many	TRBV7-3	TRBJ2-3	TGTGCCAGCAGCACCCATAAACTAGATACGCAGTATTTT	CASSTHKLDTQYF
-	medium-sized	TRBV4-1	TRBJ2-1	TGCGCCAGCAGCCAAGTGGGGACTGGCAATGAGCAGTTCTTC	CASSQVGTGNEQFF
TRBD1	medium-sized	TRBV5-1	TRBJ1-5	TGCGCCAGCAGCCCCCACAGGTTAGGGACAGATAGCAATCAGCCCCAGCATTTT	CASSPHRLGTDSNQPQHF
-	many	TRBV15	TRBJ2-1	TGTGCCACCAGCAGGGGGGGTCCCACGGTTTCCCATGAGCAGTTCTTC	CATSRGGPTVSHEQFF
-	medium-sized	TRBV11-2	TRBJ2-7	TGTGCCAGCAGCTTAGAACGGGGTGGCTACGAGCAGTACTTC	CASSLERGGYEQYF
TRBD1	-	TRBV18	TRBJ1-1	TGTGCCAGCTCACCACCGTCGGACAGGGGAACTGAAGCTTTCTTT	CASSPPSDRGTEAFF
-	many	TRBV20-1	TRBJ2-2	TGCAGTGCTAGAGATCAAGGGCAGGGGGGTCCCGGGGGGCTGTTTTTT	CSARDQGQGGPGGLFF
-	many	TRBV19	TRBJ1-1	TGTGCCAGTAGTGTATATGGCTCGGACATCCTGAACACTGAAGCTTTCTTT	CASSVYGSDILNTEAFF
-	-	TRBV7-8	TRBJ1-5	TGTGCCAGCAGCTTATTCGGGGTCTTAAATCAGCCCCAGCATTTT	CASSLFGVLNQPQHF
-	many	TRBV6-6	TRBJ1-4	TGTGCCAGCAGTTACACGGAATCAACTAATGAAAAACTGTTTTTT	CASSYTESTNEKLFF
TRBD1	many	TRBV20-1	TRBJ2-7	TGCAGTGCTAGAGGACAGGGAACCTACGAGCAGTACTTC	CSARGQGTYEQYF
-	many	TRBV2	TRBJ2-3	TGTGCCAGCAGTTTTAGCAGGAAATCTCACACAGATACGCAGTATTTT	CASSFSRKSHTDTQYF
-	-	TRBV6-5	TRBJ1-2	TGTGCCAGCAGTTACTCACGCAATAAAGGGGGCTACACCTTC	CASSYSRNKGGYTF
-	-	TRBV12-3/TRBV12-4	TRBJ1-1	TGTGCCAGCAGTTTGAGCAGCATGAACACTGAAGCTTTCTTT	CASSLSSMNTEAFF